A selection of T cell receptor beta chains follows, all from one sample in a study of lymphopenia after photon versus proton radiotherapy. The method was immunoSEQ multiplex PCR; TCRdb's version includes in-frame clones alone and lacks a portion of them. The sample lists about 15,000 clones; over 75% were seen once. The sequencing here drew on peripheral blood, taken from a patient treated with proton-based radiotherapy. The receptors derive from a man in his 70s with pancreatic cancer. The CDR3 runs from the conserved cysteine through the conserved F or W. The D gene is left open where the match is weak. Rows may omit the clone size; those that give it use once, few, many or a size class.

length | D | J | V | size | DNA | CDR3
17 | NA | TRBJ1-4 | TRBV5-1 | NA | TGCGCCAGCAGTCTACTAGGGACACCTGCAACTAATGAAAAACTGTTTTTT | CASSLLGTPATNEKLFF
12 | NA | TRBJ1-1 | TRBV29-1 | NA | TGCAGCGTCCGTGGCCTGAACACTGAAGCTTTCTTT | CSVRGLNTEAFF
14 | NA | TRBJ2-5 | TRBV11-3 | once | TGTGCCAGCAGCTCCCGTTGGGGCAGGGAGACCCAGTACTTC | CASSSRWGRETQYF
18 | NA | TRBJ2-6 | TRBV7-7 | NA | TGTGCCAGCAGCGTCGCATTTAAGCCACAAAGTCGGGCCAACGTCCTGACTTTC | CASSVAFKPQSRANVLTF
15 | NA | TRBJ1-4 | TRBV7-9 | NA | TGTGCCAGCAGCTTCAGTGCAGGGTTGAGTGAAAAACTGTTTTTT | CASSFSAGLSEKLFF
14 | NA | TRBJ2-5 | TRBV27 | NA | TGTGCCAGCAGTTTAGAGGCCTCCCGGGAGACCCAGTACTTC | CASSLEASRETQYF
14 | NA | TRBJ1-1 | TRBV9 | NA | TGTGCCAGCAGCGAGCTCTTATTGGCGACTGAAGCTTTCTTT | CASSELLLATEAFF
14 | NA | TRBJ1-1 | TRBV5-6 | NA | TGTGCCAGCAGCCCTAGGGCCAGAATATTTGAAGCTTTCTTT | CASSPRARIFEAFF
14 | TRBD1 | TRBJ1-6 | TRBV7-9 | NA | TGTGCCAGCAGCTTACAGGGGGCATTATCACCCCTCCACTTT | CASSLQGALSPLHF
11 | NA | TRBJ2-1 | TRBV30 | NA | TGTGCCTGGGCAACCGGGGGGCGGGAGTTCTTC | CAWATGGREFF
17 | TRBD1 | TRBJ2-2 | TRBV7-3 | NA | TGTGCCAGCAGCTATACGAGCCAGGGGGCTGGCACCGGGGAGCTGTTTTTT | CASSYTSQGAGTGELFF
14 | NA | TRBJ2-7 | TRBV5-8 | NA | TGTGCCAGCAGCTTGCGGCAGGGGGAGGGCGAGCAGTACTTC | CASSLRQGEGEQYF
15 | TRBD2 | TRBJ2-5 | TRBV5-6 | NA | TGTGCCAGCAGCTGGGTAGCGGGAGTAGGAGAGACCCAGTACTTC | CASSWVAGVGETQYF
17 | NA | TRBJ2-1 | TRBV15 | once | TGTGCCACCAGCAGCGACCCCCAGGGGATATCCTACAATGAGCAGTTCTTC | CATSSDPQGISYNEQFF
18 | TRBD1 | TRBJ2-6 | TRBV5-4 | NA | TGTGCCAGCAGCGAAGTAAAGGGGGCGACTTCTGGGGCCAACGTCCTGACTTTC | CASSEVKGATSGANVLTF
13 | NA | TRBJ2-2 | TRBV29-1 | few | TGCAGCGTCAATATAGGGGGTTCCGGGGAGCTGTTTTTT | CSVNIGGSGELFF
15 | NA | TRBJ1-4 | TRBV6-5 | few | TGTGCCAGCAGTTACTCTCATGGGACCGGGCAAAAACTGTTTTTT | CASSYSHGTGQKLFF
16 | NA | TRBJ2-1 | TRBV5-1 | NA | TGCGCCAGCAGCTTGGCCGGTCAGAGGTCCTCCAATGAGCAGTTCTTC | CASSLAGQRSSNEQFF